This record concerns one T cell receptor beta chain sequence. There are 18 residues in the CDR3. V lost 2 bases and J lost 0, with 18 bases in between. CDR1 is SGHRS, CDR2 YFSETQ, per germline. Authors' analysis steps: Cell counts per sample came from amplifying reference gene primers. Repertoires were generated with immunoSEQ multiplex PCR, while TCRdb's copy carries only in-frame clones and drops some. For V, J and clone size, that table is used; D and trimming come from the DNA. The sample consists of roughly 200,000 clones, around 79% of them appearing once. This sample was included in a study of blood T cell repertoires in COVID-19. About the research overall: Acute and convalescent COVID-19 specimens originated in the United States, Italy and Spain. PBMCs, B-cell-depleted T cells, or T cells provided the cDNA or gDNA that made up the material.

This sequence joins TRBV5-1 and TRBJ1-3, with D tentatively TRBD1 (5 bases). The receptor was isolated from a man aged 45 to 65 who had recovered from COVID-19. The material sequenced was peripheral blood. CDR3 coding DNA: TGCGCCAGCAGCTTCAATACCGGGACTCCTTTCTCTGGAAACACCATATATTTT. This encodes CASSFNTGTPFSGNTIYF.